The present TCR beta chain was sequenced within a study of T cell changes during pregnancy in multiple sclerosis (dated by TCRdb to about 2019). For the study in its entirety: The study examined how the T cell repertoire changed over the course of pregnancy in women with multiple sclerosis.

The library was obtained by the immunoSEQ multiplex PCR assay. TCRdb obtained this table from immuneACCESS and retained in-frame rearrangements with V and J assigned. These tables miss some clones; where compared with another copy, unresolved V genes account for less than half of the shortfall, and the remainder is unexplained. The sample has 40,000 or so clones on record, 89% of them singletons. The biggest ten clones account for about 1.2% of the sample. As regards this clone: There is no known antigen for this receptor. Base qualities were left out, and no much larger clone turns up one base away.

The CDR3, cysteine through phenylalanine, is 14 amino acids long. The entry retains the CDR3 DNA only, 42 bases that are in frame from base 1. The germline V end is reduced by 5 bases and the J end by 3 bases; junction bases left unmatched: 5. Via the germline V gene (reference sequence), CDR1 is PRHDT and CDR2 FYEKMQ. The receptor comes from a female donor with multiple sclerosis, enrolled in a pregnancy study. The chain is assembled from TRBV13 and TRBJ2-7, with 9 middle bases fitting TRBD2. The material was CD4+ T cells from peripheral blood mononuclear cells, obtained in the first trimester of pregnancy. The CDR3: CASSPGLALYEQYF. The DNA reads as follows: TGTGCCAGCAGCCCGGGACTAGCCCTCTACGAGCAGTACTTC.